This T cell receptor beta chain was documented in a study of T cell clonotyping in hematopoietic cell transplantation. At the level of the study: Pretransplant recipient samples were taken after cytoreduction.

V lost 0 bases, J lost 4 bases, and 1 base lay in between. This CDR3 is built from 12 residues. The V gene's germline CDR1 is SGDLS and CDR2 YYNGEE. About this clone itself: Its antigen is unknown.

Study-level points and caveats: CD4 and CD8 repertoire contributions could not be separated without sorting.

Sequencing used immunoSEQ multiplex PCR; TCRdb keeps in-frame clones, though not all of them. Altogether about 10,000 clones are present, roughly 84% being singletons, with the ten largest covering more than 12%. The time point here: recipient sample about 28 days before transplant, after cytoreduction. V and J are TRBV9 and TRBJ2-2; no definite D call. The source of this sequence is a woman in her fifties or sixties with chronic myeloid leukemia. Some clones in this sample may be carry-over from other donors' samples. The source was peripheral blood mononuclear cells, collected before stem cell transplant. As DNA, the CDR3 is TGTGCCAGCAGCGTAGCCACCGGGGAGCTGTTTTTT. Translated: CASSVATGELFF.